The rows below give T cell receptor beta chains drawn from one sample of a study of T and B cells in COVID-19 patients. Via MiXCR, TCRdb re-called the multiplex PCR reads, giving one row per CDR3 protein. The table records 22,000 or so distinct CDR3 sequences, around 30% of them present only once. Sequencing was carried out using blood. The source is a human donor who had recovered from COVID-19. CDR3s include the opening cysteine and the closing phenylalanine or tryptophan. A D gene is named only where the DNA matches it firmly. Clone sizes are given selectively: once, few, many, or a class where the clone is expanded.

V	D	J	size	CDR3	DNA
TRBV12-3/TRBV12-4	-	TRBJ1-1	-	CASSLGGGEKAFF	TGTGCCAGCAGTTTAGGGGGAGGGGAGAAAGCTTTCTTT
TRBV6-4	-	TRBJ2-2	once	CASKNAPGTGELFF	TGTGCCAGCAAGAACGCTCCGGGGACCGGGGAGCTGTTTTTT
TRBV12-3/TRBV12-4	TRBD1	TRBJ1-2	-	CASSPRDRGGLDYGYTF	TGTGCCAGCAGTCCACGGGACAGGGGGGGGCTAGACTATGGCTACACCTTC
TRBV5-4	TRBD2	TRBJ2-1	-	CASTLGLAGPSSYNEQFF	TGTGCCAGCACCTTGGGACTAGCGGGCCCGAGCTCCTACAATGAGCAGTTCTTC
TRBV18	-	TRBJ2-2	many	CASSVAARNTGELFF	TGTGCCAGCTCTGTCGCCGCACGGAACACCGGGGAGCTGTTTTTT
TRBV7-9	TRBD1	TRBJ1-1	-	CASSLVRPTGNEAFF	TGTGCCAGCAGCTTAGTACGGCCGACAGGGAATGAAGCTTTCTTT
TRBV30	-	TRBJ1-1	-	CAWRPGTEAFF	TGTGCCTGGAGGCCTGGCACTGAAGCTTTCTTT
TRBV11-1	TRBD1	TRBJ2-7	medium-sized	CASSFTQGETYEQYF	TGTGCCAGCAGTTTCACACAGGGGGAGACCTACGAGCAGTACTTC
TRBV30	-	TRBJ2-7	few	CAWSLRRRVDEQYF	TGTGCCTGGAGTCTAAGGAGAAGGGTCGACGAGCAGTACTTC
TRBV20-1	TRBD2	TRBJ2-5	-	CSAKLAGQETQYF	TGCAGTGCGAAACTAGCGGGGCAAGAGACCCAGTACTTC
TRBV10-3	TRBD2	TRBJ2-7	few	CAISLGLAASYEQYF	TGTGCCATCAGCCTTGGACTAGCGGCCTCCTACGAGCAGTACTTC
TRBV24-1	-	TRBJ2-2	-	CATSDPSSPNTGELFF	TGTGCCACCAGTGATCCCTCCTCCCCGAACACCGGGGAGCTGTTTTTT
TRBV6-5	-	TRBJ1-6	medium-sized	CASSYGGRGSPLHF	TGTGCCAGCAGTTACGGAGGGAGGGGTTCACCCCTCCACTTT
TRBV29-1	-	TRBJ1-3	medium-sized	CSVTAYGNTIYF	TGCAGCGTTACGGCGTATGGAAACACCATATATTTT
TRBV19	-	TRBJ2-1	medium-sized	CASSIGPLSEQFF	TGTGCCAGTAGTATTGGCCCACTCAGTGAGCAGTTCTTC
TRBV4-2	TRBD2	TRBJ2-3	-	CASSQTTSGGSDTQYF	TGTGCCAGCAGCCAAACAACTAGCGGGGGCTCAGATACGCAGTATTTT
TRBV18	TRBD1	TRBJ2-7	few	CASSPATGDHEQYF	TGTGCCAGCTCACCAGCGACAGGGGACCACGAGCAGTACTTC
TRBV19	TRBD1	TRBJ1-5	few	CASSSTTGTNQPQHF	TGTGCCAGTAGTTCCACGACAGGGACCAATCAGCCCCAGCATTTT
TRBV12-3/TRBV12-4	-	TRBJ2-5	few	CASRHSGLDSGGTQYF	TGTGCCAGCAGGCATTCGGGACTCGATTCAGGGGGGACCCAGTACTTC
TRBV6-5	-	TRBJ2-7	few	CASSKYGLAYEQYF	TGTGCCAGCAGTAAATACGGGTTAGCCTACGAGCAGTACTTC
TRBV5-4	-	TRBJ2-2	-	CASSLAGLGANTGELFF	TGTGCCAGCAGCTTGGCCGGGTTGGGGGCGAACACCGGGGAGCTGTTTTTT
TRBV6-1	-	TRBJ1-2	few	CASSEAWENRFHGYTF	TGTGCCAGCAGTGAAGCGTGGGAAAACCGCTTCCATGGCTACACCTTC
TRBV19	-	TRBJ2-5	many	CASSFAAGTSQETQYF	TGTGCCAGTAGTTTCGCAGCGGGTACAAGCCAAGAGACCCAGTACTTC
TRBV30	-	TRBJ2-7	few	CAWSLSTLSTGQYF	TGTGCCTGGAGTCTTTCGACACTTTCTACGGGGCAGTACTTC
TRBV5-6	-	TRBJ2-7	few	CASSLDPGGAYEQYF	TGTGCCAGCAGCTTGGATCCGGGGGGCGCCTACGAGCAGTACTTC
TRBV5-1	-	TRBJ2-5	once	CASSLVTGQETQYF	TGCGCCAGCAGCTTGGTGACGGGACAAGAGACCCAGTACTTC
TRBV19	TRBD1	TRBJ2-7	few	CASSISRDRGYEQYF	TGTGCCAGTAGTATAAGCCGGGACAGGGGCTACGAGCAGTACTTC
TRBV20-1	-	TRBJ2-3	-	CSAEEGQGITDTQYF	TGCAGTGCCGAGGAAGGCCAGGGGATCACAGATACGCAGTATTTT
TRBV6-5	-	TRBJ2-1	many	CASSYSTSGSYNEQFF	TGTGCCAGCAGTTACTCGACGAGTGGCTCCTACAATGAGCAGTTCTTC
TRBV6-5	TRBD1	TRBJ2-7	many	CASSYSGQGPSYEQYF	TGTGCCAGCAGTTACTCGGGACAGGGACCTTCCTACGAGCAGTACTTC
TRBV19	-	TRBJ2-7	-	CASSEGPYEQYF	TGTGCCAGTAGTGAGGGGCCCTACGAGCAGTACTTC
TRBV19	-	TRBJ1-5	few	CASSPRTASNQPQHF	TGTGCCAGTAGTCCGCGGACGGCTAGCAATCAGCCCCAGCATTTT
TRBV20-1	TRBD2	TRBJ2-7	-	CSAPGTSGTYEQYF	TGCAGTGCTCCCGGGACTAGCGGGACCTACGAGCAGTACTTC
TRBV27	TRBD1	TRBJ2-7	-	CASGSRDRAFEQYF	TGTGCCAGCGGCTCCCGGGACAGGGCTTTCGAGCAGTACTTC
TRBV18	TRBD2	TRBJ2-5	-	CASSQTSGKVETQYF	TGTGCCAGCTCACAGACTAGCGGGAAGGTAGAGACCCAGTACTTC